This T cell receptor (beta chain) was retrieved from a study of blood T cell repertoires in COVID-19. Study-level background: Acute and convalescent COVID-19 specimens originated in the United States, Italy and Spain.

The CDR3 is 16 residues long. V gave up 1 base and J gave up 2 bases, with 11 bases separating them. Looked up from germline, CDR1 is SGHDN and CDR2 is FVKESK. Repertoires were generated with immunoSEQ multiplex PCR, while TCRdb's copy carries only in-frame clones and drops some. The sample records about 68,000 clones, approximately 88% being singletons. The sequence was collected from a human donor in a cohort sampled during active COVID-19. The gene calls are TRBV14 and TRBJ2-2, with TRBD1 as a possible D gene (6 bases). Specimen: peripheral blood. CDR3 protein: CASSQVTGFNTGELFF. The CDR3 DNA follows: TGTGCCAGCAGCCAAGTGACAGGCTTTAACACCGGGGAGCTGTTTTTT.